These T cell receptor beta chains were read from a single sample in a study of control samples from healthy donors and cancer patients. Profiled with immunoSEQ multiplex PCR; TCRdb holds only in-frame clones, not every one. The sample yields roughly 50,000 clones, roughly nine tenths seen once. The sequenced sample was PBMCs. All receptors derive from a man aged 25-45 years with colorectal cancer. Both conserved end residues are part of each CDR3. Fields, in order: clone size, D gene, V gene, J gene, CDR3 protein, CDR3 DNA. The D gene is left open where the match is weak. Only some rows state a clone size, as once, few, many or a class for expanded clones.

clone_size: .; d_call: .; v_call: TRBV4-1; j_call: TRBJ2-1; cdr3_aa: CASRRSVTSQYNEQFF; cdr3_nt: TGCGCCAGCAGGAGGTCAGTGACCAGCCAGTACAATGAGCAGTTCTTC
clone_size: .; d_call: TRBD1; v_call: TRBV6-2/TRBV6-3; j_call: TRBJ2-7; cdr3_aa: CASSSGDRAYEQYF; cdr3_nt: TGTGCCAGCAGTTCTGGGGACAGAGCCTACGAGCAGTACTTC
clone_size: .; d_call: .; v_call: TRBV30; j_call: TRBJ2-2; cdr3_aa: CAWSWRATGELFF; cdr3_nt: TGTGCCTGGAGTTGGAGGGCCACCGGGGAGCTGTTTTTT
clone_size: .; d_call: .; v_call: TRBV9; j_call: TRBJ1-6; cdr3_aa: CASSFDRYNSPLHF; cdr3_nt: TGTGCCAGCAGCTTTGACAGGTATAATTCACCCCTCCACTTT
clone_size: .; d_call: TRBD2; v_call: TRBV7-2; j_call: TRBJ2-1; cdr3_aa: CASTSQSGVSSYNEQFF; cdr3_nt: TGTGCCAGTACCAGTCAAAGCGGGGTTAGCTCCTACAATGAGCAGTTCTTC
clone_size: .; d_call: .; v_call: TRBV10-2; j_call: TRBJ1-1; cdr3_aa: CASSKRTGMNTEAFF; cdr3_nt: TGCGCCAGCAGTAAAAGGACGGGGATGAACACTGAAGCTTTCTTT
clone_size: .; d_call: .; v_call: TRBV5-4; j_call: TRBJ2-7; cdr3_aa: CASSSLPAYEQYF; cdr3_nt: TGTGCCAGCAGCTCGCTACCCGCCTACGAGCAGTACTTC
clone_size: .; d_call: .; v_call: TRBV19; j_call: TRBJ1-5; cdr3_aa: CASSSFTGSNQPQHF; cdr3_nt: TGTGCCAGTAGTAGCTTCACAGGGTCGAATCAGCCCCAGCATTTT
clone_size: once; d_call: .; v_call: TRBV5-1; j_call: TRBJ2-1; cdr3_aa: CASSRGRQTYNEQFF; cdr3_nt: TGCGCCAGCAGCCGGGGCAGGCAGACCTACAATGAGCAGTTCTTC
clone_size: .; d_call: .; v_call: TRBV11-3; j_call: TRBJ2-2; cdr3_aa: CASSQGGLGTGELFF; cdr3_nt: TGTGCCAGCAGCCAAGGGGGGCTAGGAACCGGGGAGCTGTTTTTT
clone_size: .; d_call: .; v_call: TRBV9; j_call: TRBJ1-1; cdr3_aa: CASSLTPGTANTEAFF; cdr3_nt: TGTGCCAGCAGCTTAACCCCCGGGACGGCGAACACTGAAGCTTTCTTT
clone_size: .; d_call: .; v_call: TRBV7-2; j_call: TRBJ2-1; cdr3_aa: CASSTTSSYNEQFF; cdr3_nt: TGTGCCAGCAGTACAACGAGCTCCTACAATGAGCAGTTCTTC
clone_size: .; d_call: .; v_call: TRBV7-2; j_call: TRBJ2-1; cdr3_aa: CASSLRAGNGDEQFF; cdr3_nt: TGTGCCAGCAGCTTAAGGGCAGGGAATGGGGATGAGCAGTTCTTC
clone_size: .; d_call: .; v_call: TRBV19; j_call: TRBJ2-1; cdr3_aa: CASSDEWGSYNEQFF; cdr3_nt: TGTGCCAGTAGTGATGAGTGGGGGAGTTACAATGAGCAGTTCTTC
clone_size: .; d_call: .; v_call: TRBV11-2; j_call: TRBJ1-6; cdr3_aa: CASSFASNSPLHF; cdr3_nt: TGTGCCAGCAGCTTTGCTAGTAATTCACCCCTCCACTTT
clone_size: .; d_call: .; v_call: TRBV18; j_call: TRBJ2-3; cdr3_aa: CASSPTSGEGGDTQYF; cdr3_nt: TGTGCCAGCTCACCTACGTCGGGGGAAGGGGGAGATACGCAGTATTTT
clone_size: .; d_call: .; v_call: TRBV6-5; j_call: TRBJ1-2; cdr3_aa: CASSYSGAGGYTF; cdr3_nt: TGTGCCAGCAGTTACTCAGGGGCTGGTGGCTACACCTTC
clone_size: .; d_call: .; v_call: TRBV1; j_call: TRBJ1-1; cdr3_aa: CTSRIHRNLNTEAFF; cdr3_nt: TGCACCAGCAGGATTCACAGGAACTTGAACACTGAAGCTTTCTTT
clone_size: .; d_call: TRBD1; v_call: TRBV6-1; j_call: TRBJ2-1; cdr3_aa: CASSEAGDRSNEQFF; cdr3_nt: TGTGCCAGCAGTGAAGCGGGGGACAGAAGCAATGAGCAGTTCTTC
clone_size: .; d_call: .; v_call: TRBV5-4; j_call: TRBJ2-3; cdr3_aa: CASSPAGASTDTQYF; cdr3_nt: TGTGCCAGCAGCCCCGCGGGGGCTAGCACAGATACGCAGTATTTT
clone_size: .; d_call: TRBD1; v_call: TRBV6-2/TRBV6-3; j_call: TRBJ2-5; cdr3_aa: CASSQDREWETQYF; cdr3_nt: TGTGCCAGCAGCCAAGACAGGGAATGGGAGACCCAGTACTTC
clone_size: .; d_call: .; v_call: TRBV12-5; j_call: TRBJ1-2; cdr3_aa: CASGPGHLNYGYTF; cdr3_nt: TGTGCTAGTGGCCCGGGACACCTTAACTATGGCTACACCTTC
clone_size: .; d_call: TRBD2; v_call: TRBV9; j_call: TRBJ2-2; cdr3_aa: CASSVPGGEAREANTGELFF; cdr3_nt: TGTGCCAGCAGCGTACCGGGGGGGGAGGCCAGGGAGGCTAACACCGGGGAGCTGTTTTTT
clone_size: .; d_call: .; v_call: TRBV5-6; j_call: TRBJ2-7; cdr3_aa: CASSFGSPSINEQYF; cdr3_nt: TGTGCCAGCAGCTTTGGCAGCCCGTCTATCAACGAGCAGTACTTC
clone_size: .; d_call: .; v_call: TRBV6-5; j_call: TRBJ1-1; cdr3_aa: CASSTPRANTEAFF; cdr3_nt: TGTGCCAGCAGTACCCCTCGAGCGAACACTGAAGCTTTCTTT
clone_size: .; d_call: TRBD2; v_call: TRBV11-3; j_call: TRBJ2-5; cdr3_aa: CASSSPGTSGGETQYF; cdr3_nt: TGTGCCAGCAGCAGCCCCGGGACTAGCGGGGGGGAGACCCAGTACTTC
clone_size: .; d_call: .; v_call: TRBV12-5; j_call: TRBJ2-3; cdr3_aa: CASGLHREGTDTQYF; cdr3_nt: TGTGCTAGTGGTCTCCACAGGGAAGGCACAGATACGCAGTATTTT
clone_size: .; d_call: TRBD1; v_call: TRBV19; j_call: TRBJ2-1; cdr3_aa: CASDPGQGSHEQFF; cdr3_nt: TGTGCCAGTGATCCGGGACAGGGTTCGCATGAGCAGTTCTTC
clone_size: .; d_call: TRBD2; v_call: TRBV9; j_call: TRBJ2-1; cdr3_aa: CASSAVSGGALGEQFF; cdr3_nt: TGTGCCAGCAGCGCCGTTAGCGGGGGGGCCTTGGGTGAGCAGTTCTTC
clone_size: .; d_call: TRBD1; v_call: TRBV6-5; j_call: TRBJ1-5; cdr3_aa: CASREDRGHSQPQHF; cdr3_nt: TGTGCCAGCAGAGAGGACAGGGGGCATTCTCAGCCCCAGCATTTT
clone_size: .; d_call: .; v_call: TRBV5-4; j_call: TRBJ1-1; cdr3_aa: CASSSRTLTEAFF; cdr3_nt: TGTGCCAGCAGCTCCAGGACCCTTACTGAAGCTTTCTTT
clone_size: .; d_call: .; v_call: TRBV4-1; j_call: TRBJ1-2; cdr3_aa: CASSPNTGADYGYTF; cdr3_nt: TGCGCCAGCAGCCCTAACACGGGGGCAGACTATGGCTACACCTTC
clone_size: .; d_call: .; v_call: TRBV11-3; j_call: TRBJ2-7; cdr3_aa: CASSLGISYEQYF; cdr3_nt: TGTGCCAGCAGCTTAGGGATCTCCTACGAGCAGTACTTC
clone_size: few; d_call: .; v_call: TRBV7-2; j_call: TRBJ1-5; cdr3_aa: CASSPGSNQPQHF; cdr3_nt: TGTGCCAGCAGCCCCGGGAGCAATCAGCCCCAGCATTTT
clone_size: once; d_call: .; v_call: TRBV9; j_call: TRBJ1-2; cdr3_aa: CASSASVYRSSNYGYTF; cdr3_nt: TGTGCCAGCAGCGCTAGCGTTTACAGGAGTTCTAACTATGGCTACACCTTC
clone_size: .; d_call: TRBD1; v_call: TRBV5-6; j_call: TRBJ2-7; cdr3_aa: CASSLGQGAYEQYF; cdr3_nt: TGTGCCAGCAGCTTGGGACAGGGGGCCTACGAGCAGTACTTC
clone_size: .; d_call: .; v_call: TRBV9; j_call: TRBJ2-2; cdr3_aa: CASSVAEANTGELFF; cdr3_nt: TGTGCCAGCAGCGTAGCGGAGGCGAACACCGGGGAGCTGTTTTTT
clone_size: .; d_call: TRBD1; v_call: TRBV7-9; j_call: TRBJ1-2; cdr3_aa: CASSQVQGAGYTF; cdr3_nt: TGTGCCAGCAGTCAAGTTCAGGGGGCGGGCTACACCTTC
clone_size: few; d_call: .; v_call: TRBV19; j_call: TRBJ1-5; cdr3_aa: CASVQHSYSNQPQHF; cdr3_nt: TGTGCCAGTGTTCAGCATTCATATAGCAATCAGCCCCAGCATTTT
clone_size: .; d_call: .; v_call: TRBV12-3/TRBV12-4; j_call: TRBJ1-2; cdr3_aa: CASSFGTLYGYTF; cdr3_nt: TGTGCCAGCAGTTTCGGCACGCTCTATGGCTACACCTTC
clone_size: .; d_call: .; v_call: TRBV6-2/TRBV6-3; j_call: TRBJ2-5; cdr3_aa: CASSYPETTGQETQYF; cdr3_nt: TGTGCCAGCAGTTACCCCGAGACGACAGGCCAAGAGACCCAGTACTTC
clone_size: .; d_call: .; v_call: TRBV6-5; j_call: TRBJ2-3; cdr3_aa: CASSLSVGDTQYF; cdr3_nt: TGTGCCAGCAGTCTTAGCGTCGGGGATACGCAGTATTTT
clone_size: .; d_call: TRBD2; v_call: TRBV7-8; j_call: TRBJ2-2; cdr3_aa: CASSLGSGGAYGDTGELFF; cdr3_nt: TGTGCCAGCAGCTTAGGCAGCGGGGGGGCCTACGGGGACACCGGGGAGCTGTTTTTT
clone_size: .; d_call: .; v_call: TRBV9; j_call: TRBJ2-2; cdr3_aa: CASSLSGGGNTGELFF; cdr3_nt: TGTGCCAGCAGCCTCTCGGGGGGCGGGAACACCGGGGAGCTGTTTTTT